A selection of T cell receptor beta chains follows, all from one sample in a study of cytomegalovirus exposure and HLA in healthy donors. Measured with immunoSEQ multiplex PCR; TCRdb has only the in-frame clones, and not every one. The table has approximately 150,000 clones, roughly 79% seen once; the top ten hold around 1.3%. Sequencing was done on a sample of PBMCs. The source of these receptors is a woman aged 45-59 years in good health and CMV-seronegative. Both conserved end residues are part of each CDR3. D genes are given only for firm matches. Not all rows give a size; the values are once, few, many and, for expanded clones, a class.

size,J,V,D,CDR3,DNA
.,TRBJ2-1,TRBV4-2,TRBD2,CASSPGRAGGLANEQFF,TGTGCCAGCAGCCCAGGTCGGGCGGGAGGGTTGGCCAATGAGCAGTTCTTC
.,TRBJ1-6,TRBV6-6,TRBD1,CASSEDRGRVTLHF,TGTGCCAGCAGTGAGGACAGGGGGAGGGTCACCCTCCACTTT
.,TRBJ2-7,TRBV19,TRBD1,CASSADRDRAYEQYF,TGTGCCAGTAGTGCCGACCGGGACAGAGCCTACGAGCAGTACTTC
.,TRBJ2-7,TRBV28,TRBD1,CASSLGTGGYEQYF,TGTGCCAGCAGTTTGGGGACAGGGGGCTACGAGCAGTACTTC
once,TRBJ2-7,TRBV9,TRBD2,CASSVSSGGGTYEQYF,TGTGCCAGCAGCGTTTCTAGCGGGGGAGGCACCTACGAGCAGTACTTC
.,TRBJ2-5,TRBV5-1,.,CASSSGRTRQETQYF,TGCGCCAGCAGCTCGGGGAGGACACGCCAAGAGACCCAGTACTTC
.,TRBJ2-7,TRBV7-6,TRBD1,CASSPGTGGSEQYF,TGTGCCAGCAGCCCAGGGACAGGGGGCTCCGAGCAGTACTTC
.,TRBJ1-1,TRBV19,.,CASRGSARNTEAFF,TGTGCCAGTAGAGGTAGCGCGCGGAACACTGAAGCTTTCTTT
.,TRBJ1-5,TRBV28,.,CASSYRVGRNQPQHF,TGTGCCAGCAGTTACAGGGTTGGGCGCAATCAGCCCCAGCATTTT
.,TRBJ2-3,TRBV11-1,TRBD2,CASSFIRLAPTTITDTQYF,TGTGCCAGCAGTTTCATCCGACTAGCCCCAACAACGATAACAGATACGCAGTATTTT
.,TRBJ2-7,TRBV7-2,TRBD2,CASSLVSGTSGSYEQYF,TGTGCCAGCAGCTTAGTGTCAGGGACTAGCGGGAGCTACGAGCAGTACTTC
.,TRBJ2-3,TRBV9,.,CASSFTSNTDTQYF,TGTGCCAGCAGCTTTACTAGCAACACAGATACGCAGTATTTT
.,TRBJ2-7,TRBV7-6,TRBD2,CASSLVRQGISGRASYEQYF,TGTGCCAGCAGCTTAGTTAGACAGGGGATAAGCGGGAGGGCGTCCTACGAGCAGTACTTC
.,TRBJ2-2,TRBV6-6,.,CASTAANTGELFF,TGTGCCAGCACCGCCGCGAACACCGGGGAGCTGTTTTTT
.,TRBJ2-7,TRBV15,TRBD1,CATSRDGTAYEQYF,TGTGCCACCAGCAGAGATGGGACAGCCTACGAGCAGTACTTC
.,TRBJ1-2,TRBV29-1,TRBD1,CSVWGGQGIGFGYTF,TGCAGCGTATGGGGGGGACAGGGAATTGGTTTTGGCTACACCTTC
.,TRBJ2-1,TRBV28,.,CASSARYRYNEQFF,TGTGCCAGCAGCGCTAGATACAGGTACAATGAGCAGTTCTTC
.,TRBJ1-2,TRBV4-3,.,CASSQAPSATNGYTF,TGCGCCAGCAGCCAAGCCCCTAGCGCCACAAATGGCTACACCTTC
.,TRBJ1-1,TRBV15,TRBD1,CATLTGGGTEAFF,TGTGCCACCCTGACAGGGGGCGGCACTGAAGCTTTCTTT
.,TRBJ1-6,TRBV11-2,.,CASSLPYYNSPLHF,TGTGCCAGCAGCTTACCCTACTATAATTCACCCCTCCACTTT
.,TRBJ2-1,TRBV28,TRBD1,CASSGQDVHEQFF,TGTGCCAGCAGTGGACAGGACGTGCATGAGCAGTTCTTC
.,TRBJ2-3,TRBV7-2,.,CASSLRRPTSTDTQYF,TGTGCCAGCAGCTTAAGGCGGCCTACTAGCACAGATACGCAGTATTTT
.,TRBJ1-2,TRBV19,.,CAGVPGAGYTF,TGTGCCGGCGTACCAGGTGCCGGCTACACCTTC
.,TRBJ1-2,TRBV2,.,CASTYRAGGYTF,TGTGCCTCAACTTACAGGGCCGGTGGCTACACCTTC
.,TRBJ1-5,TRBV7-2,.,CASKLTRGDQPQHF,TGTGCCAGCAAGCTGACAAGGGGTGATCAGCCCCAGCATTTT
.,TRBJ2-7,TRBV7-2,TRBD2,CASSHTSGGSYEQYF,TGTGCCAGCAGTCATACTAGCGGGGGTTCCTACGAGCAGTACTTC
.,TRBJ2-1,TRBV10-3,TRBD1,CAIRTGGNEQFF,TGTGCCATCAGGACAGGGGGCAATGAGCAGTTCTTC
.,TRBJ1-5,TRBV7-9,TRBD1,CASSVGQGDQPQHF,TGTGCCAGCAGCGTGGGACAGGGGGATCAGCCCCAGCATTTT
.,TRBJ1-1,TRBV5-4,.,CASSLAYSGTEAFF,TGTGCCAGCAGCTTGGCCTATTCCGGGACTGAAGCTTTCTTT
.,TRBJ2-2,TRBV4-3,.,CASSQGRSGELFF,TGCGCCAGCAGCCAAGGGAGGTCCGGGGAGCTGTTTTTT
.,TRBJ2-7,TRBV4-3,.,CASSQERTYEQYF,TGCGCCAGCAGCCAGGAGCGGACCTACGAGCAGTACTTC
.,TRBJ1-2,TRBV4-2,TRBD1,CASSQGGTGDYGYTF,TGTGCCAGCAGCCAAGGGGGGACAGGGGACTATGGCTACACCTTC
.,TRBJ2-7,TRBV28,TRBD1,CASSIPQGAGEQYF,TGTGCCAGCAGTATACCACAGGGGGCGGGCGAGCAGTACTTC
.,TRBJ1-3,TRBV7-2,.,CASSPVGGRNTIYF,TGTGCCAGCAGCCCCGTCGGGGGGAGAAACACCATATATTTT
once,TRBJ2-7,TRBV10-3,.,CAISNQGRYEQYF,TGTGCCATCAGTAATCAGGGGCGCTACGAGCAGTACTTC
.,TRBJ2-5,TRBV5-1,TRBD1,CASSTTGARETQYF,TGCGCCAGCAGCACTACAGGGGCGAGAGAGACCCAGTACTTC
.,TRBJ2-1,TRBV27,.,CASSLAGANNEQFF,TGTGCCAGCAGTTTGGCTGGGGCCAACAATGAGCAGTTCTTC